This T cell receptor (beta chain) was sequenced in a study of graft-versus-host responses after intestinal transplantation. Study summary: Transplants given to recipients were multivisceral, liver-intestinal, or isolated intestinal. Induction using anti-thymocyte globulin, followed by tacrolimus and steroids for approximately 3 years, was given to all recipients. Whole-study results and caveats: Recipient marrow harbored GvH clones, some of which surfaced first in ileum or blood. Allografts from individuals with graft-donor T cell macrochimerism displayed high graft-versus-host to host-versus-graft clonal ratios.

Assay used: immunoSEQ multiplex PCR; TCRdb lists only in-frame clones, some missing. The sample contains over 75,000 clones, 88% of which appear only once. As to this clone: Its antigen is unidentified.

Trimming took 0 bases from V and 8 from J; bases not matched to a gene: 6. This CDR3 comprises 14 residues. From germline, CDR1 is GTSNPN and CDR2 SVGIG (reference sequence). The receptor comes from a human donor who was the organ donor for an intestinal transplant. The sequencing used unstimulated CD4+ T cells sorted from spleen or lymph node cells, collected before transplant. The chain employs TRBV30 and TRBJ2-3, with 9 positions matching TRBD2. In DNA, the CDR3 is TGTGCCTGGAGTGTAGCTAGCGGGGCAGGTACGCAGTATTTT. Translation gives CAWSVASGAGTQYF. The whole variable domain, remainder taken from reference TRBV30 and TRBJ2-3, is SQTIHQWPATLVQPVGSPLSLECTVEGTSNPNLYWYRQAAGRGLQLLFYSVGIGQISSEVPQNLSASRPQDRQFILSSKKLLLSDSGFYLCAWSVASGAGTQYFGPGTRLTVL.